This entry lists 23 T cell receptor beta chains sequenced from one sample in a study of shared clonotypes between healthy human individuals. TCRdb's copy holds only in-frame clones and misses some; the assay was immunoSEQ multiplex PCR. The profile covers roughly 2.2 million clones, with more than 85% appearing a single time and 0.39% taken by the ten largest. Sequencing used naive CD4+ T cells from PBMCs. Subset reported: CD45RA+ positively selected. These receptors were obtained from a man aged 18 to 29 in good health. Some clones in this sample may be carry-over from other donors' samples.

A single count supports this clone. CDR3: CASREYGYTF. DNA for the CDR3: TGTGCCAGCAGGGAATATGGCTACACCTTC. This sequence joins TRBV7-2 and TRBJ1-2, with unresolved D. CDR1 and CDR2 from the germline V gene are SGHTA and FQGNSA. The CDR3 contains 10 residues. Trimming took off 6 bases at V and 5 bases at J, with 4 bases between the two ends.

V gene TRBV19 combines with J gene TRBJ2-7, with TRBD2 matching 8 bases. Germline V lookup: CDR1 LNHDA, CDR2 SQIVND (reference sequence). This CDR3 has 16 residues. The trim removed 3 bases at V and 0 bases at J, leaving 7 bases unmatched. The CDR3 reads CASSIKAGASSYEQYF. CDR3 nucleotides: TGTGCCAGTAGTATTAAAGCGGGAGCGAGCTCCTACGAGCAGTACTTC.

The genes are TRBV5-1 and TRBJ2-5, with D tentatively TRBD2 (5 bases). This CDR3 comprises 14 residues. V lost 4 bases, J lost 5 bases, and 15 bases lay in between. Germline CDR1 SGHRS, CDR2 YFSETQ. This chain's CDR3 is CASSLSAPAETQYF. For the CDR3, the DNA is TGCGCCAGCAGCCTTAGCGCGCCAGCGGAGACCCAGTACTTC.

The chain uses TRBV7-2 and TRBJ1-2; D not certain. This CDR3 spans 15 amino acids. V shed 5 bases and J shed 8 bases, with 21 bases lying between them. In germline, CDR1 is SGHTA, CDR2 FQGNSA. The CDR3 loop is CASSLRGNSMGGYTF. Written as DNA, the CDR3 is TGTGCCAGCAGCCTCCGGGGAAATTCCATGGGCGGCTACACCTTC.

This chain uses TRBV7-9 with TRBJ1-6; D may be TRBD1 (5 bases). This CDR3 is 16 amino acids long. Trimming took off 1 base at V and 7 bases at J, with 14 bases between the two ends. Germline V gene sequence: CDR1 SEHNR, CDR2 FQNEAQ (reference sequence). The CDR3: CASSLDLQGRNSPLHF. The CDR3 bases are TGTGCCAGCAGCTTAGACTTGCAGGGTAGGAATTCACCCCTCCACTTT.

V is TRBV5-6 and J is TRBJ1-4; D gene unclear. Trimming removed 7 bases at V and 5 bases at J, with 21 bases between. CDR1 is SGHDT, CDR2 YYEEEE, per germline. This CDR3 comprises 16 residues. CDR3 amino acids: CASAKTGVRANEKLFF. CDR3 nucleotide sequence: TGTGCCAGCGCCAAAACCGGGGTTAGGGCCAATGAAAAACTGTTTTTT.

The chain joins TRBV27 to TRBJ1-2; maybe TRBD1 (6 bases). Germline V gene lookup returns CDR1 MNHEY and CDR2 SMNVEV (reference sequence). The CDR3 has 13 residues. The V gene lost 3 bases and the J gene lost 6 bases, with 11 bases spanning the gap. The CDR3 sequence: CASSLRGRDGYTF. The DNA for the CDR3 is TGTGCCAGCAGTTTGCGGGGGCGAGATGGCTACACCTTC.

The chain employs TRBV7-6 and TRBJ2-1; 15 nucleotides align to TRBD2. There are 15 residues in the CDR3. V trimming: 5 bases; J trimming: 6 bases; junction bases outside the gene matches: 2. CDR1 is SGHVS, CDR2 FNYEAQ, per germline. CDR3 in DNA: TGTGCCAGCAGCCGGACTAGCGGGAGGGCCAATGAGCAGTTCTTC. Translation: CASSRTSGRANEQFF.

The CDR3 reads CASSPHGTHSNQPQHF. As DNA, the CDR3 is TGTGCCAGTAGTCCCCACGGGACACATAGCAATCAGCCCCAGCATTTT. The J gene is TRBJ1-5, the V gene TRBV19; D may be TRBD1 (6 bases). The V gene's germline CDR1 is LNHDA and CDR2 SQIVND (reference sequence). The CDR3 covers 16 residues. V dropped 5 bases and J dropped 0 bases, with 14 bases sitting between them.

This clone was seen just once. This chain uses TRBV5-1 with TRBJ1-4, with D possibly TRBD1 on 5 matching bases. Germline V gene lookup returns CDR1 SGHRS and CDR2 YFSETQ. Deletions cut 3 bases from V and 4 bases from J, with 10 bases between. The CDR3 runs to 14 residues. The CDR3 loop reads CASSWGVNNEKLFF. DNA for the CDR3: TGCGCCAGCAGCTGGGGGGTGAATAATGAAAAACTGTTTTTT.

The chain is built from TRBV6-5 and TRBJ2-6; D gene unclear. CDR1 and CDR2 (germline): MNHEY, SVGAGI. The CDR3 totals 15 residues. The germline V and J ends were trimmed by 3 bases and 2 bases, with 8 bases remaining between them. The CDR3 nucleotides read TGTGCCAGCAGTTATCTTCTCACTGGGGCCAACGTCCTGACTTTC. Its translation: CASSYLLTGANVLTF.

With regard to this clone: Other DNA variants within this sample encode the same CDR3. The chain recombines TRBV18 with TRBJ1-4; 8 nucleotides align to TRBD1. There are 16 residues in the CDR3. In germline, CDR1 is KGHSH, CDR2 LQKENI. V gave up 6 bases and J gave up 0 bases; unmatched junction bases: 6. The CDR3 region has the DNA TGTGCCAGCTCTCGAGGACAGGGTGCAACTAATGAAAAACTGTTTTTT. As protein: CASSRGQGATNEKLFF.

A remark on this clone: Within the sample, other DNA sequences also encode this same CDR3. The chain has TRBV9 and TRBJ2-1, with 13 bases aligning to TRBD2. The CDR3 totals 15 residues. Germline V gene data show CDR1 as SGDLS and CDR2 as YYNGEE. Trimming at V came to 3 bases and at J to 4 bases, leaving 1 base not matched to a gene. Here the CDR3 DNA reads TGTGCCAGCAGCGGGGGACTAGCGGGATACAATGAGCAGTTCTTC. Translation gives CASSGGLAGYNEQFF. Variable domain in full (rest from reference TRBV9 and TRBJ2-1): DSGVTQTPKHLITATGQRVTLRCSPRSGDLSVYWYQQSLDQGLQFLIQYYNGEERAKGNILERFSAQQFPDLHSELNLSSLELGDSALYFCASSGGLAGYNEQFFGPGTRLTVL.

CDR3 in DNA: TGTGCCAGCAGACGTATCAGGGAGAGCACTGAAGCTTTCTTT. Encoded protein: CASRRIRESTEAFF. The chain joins TRBV7-2 to TRBJ1-1; a possible D gene is TRBD1 (5 bases). Trimming took off 6 bases at V and 4 bases at J, with 15 bases between the two ends. The CDR3 extends over 14 amino acids. From germline, CDR1 is SGHTA and CDR2 FQGNSA.

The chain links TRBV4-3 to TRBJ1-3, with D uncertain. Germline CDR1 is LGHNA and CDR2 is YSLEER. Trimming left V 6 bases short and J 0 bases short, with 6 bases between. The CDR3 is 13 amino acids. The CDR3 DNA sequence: TGCGCCAGCAGATTTTCCTCTGGAAACACCATATATTTT. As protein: CASRFSSGNTIYF.

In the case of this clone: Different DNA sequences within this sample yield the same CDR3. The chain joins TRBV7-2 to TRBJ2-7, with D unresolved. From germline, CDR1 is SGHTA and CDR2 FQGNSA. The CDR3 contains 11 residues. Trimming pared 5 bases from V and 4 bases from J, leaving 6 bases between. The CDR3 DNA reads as TGTGCCAGCAGCCTTAGGTACGAGCAGTACTTC. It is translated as CASSLRYEQYF.

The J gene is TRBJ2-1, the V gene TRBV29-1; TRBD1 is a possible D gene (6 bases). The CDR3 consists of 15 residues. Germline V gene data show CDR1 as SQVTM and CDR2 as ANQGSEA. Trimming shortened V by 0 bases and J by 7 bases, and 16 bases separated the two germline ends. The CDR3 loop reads CSVEDANLQGNEQFF. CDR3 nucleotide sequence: TGCAGCGTTGAAGATGCGAACTTACAGGGAAATGAGCAGTTCTTC.

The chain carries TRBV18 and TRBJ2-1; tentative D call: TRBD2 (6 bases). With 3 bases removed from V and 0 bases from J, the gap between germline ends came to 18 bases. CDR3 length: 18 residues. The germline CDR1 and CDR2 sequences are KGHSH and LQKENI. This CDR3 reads CASSPPGGSRGSYNEQFF. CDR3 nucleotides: TGTGCCAGCTCACCCCCCGGGGGATCTCGGGGCTCCTACAATGAGCAGTTCTTC.

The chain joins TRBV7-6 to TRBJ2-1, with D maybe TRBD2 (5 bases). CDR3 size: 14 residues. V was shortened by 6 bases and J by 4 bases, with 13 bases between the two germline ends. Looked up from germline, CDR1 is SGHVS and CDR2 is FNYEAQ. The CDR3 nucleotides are TGTGCCAGCAGAATCGGGCCGGGATACAATGAGCAGTTCTTC. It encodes CASRIGPGYNEQFF.

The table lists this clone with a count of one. The CDR3 loop reads CASSAMVSYNEQFF. DNA of the CDR3: TGTGCCAGCTCAGCGATGGTGTCCTACAATGAGCAGTTCTTC. The chain couples TRBV18 to TRBJ2-1; D remains ambiguous. The length of the CDR3 is 14 residues. CDR1 and CDR2 (germline): KGHSH, LQKENI. Trimming left V 5 bases short and J 1 base short, with 9 bases between.

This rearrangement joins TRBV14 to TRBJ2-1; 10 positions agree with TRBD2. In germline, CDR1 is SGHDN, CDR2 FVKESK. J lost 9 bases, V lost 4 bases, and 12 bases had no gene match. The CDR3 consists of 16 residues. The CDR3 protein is CASSPNLAGAYGEQFF. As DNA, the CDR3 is TGTGCCAGCAGCCCCAATCTAGCGGGAGCATACGGTGAGCAGTTCTTC.

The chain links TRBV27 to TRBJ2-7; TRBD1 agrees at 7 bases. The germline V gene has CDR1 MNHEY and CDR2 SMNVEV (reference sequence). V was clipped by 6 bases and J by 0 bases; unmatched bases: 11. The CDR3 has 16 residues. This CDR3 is CASSRQTGSFSYEQYF. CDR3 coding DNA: TGTGCCAGCAGCCGCCAGACAGGGAGTTTCTCCTACGAGCAGTACTTC.

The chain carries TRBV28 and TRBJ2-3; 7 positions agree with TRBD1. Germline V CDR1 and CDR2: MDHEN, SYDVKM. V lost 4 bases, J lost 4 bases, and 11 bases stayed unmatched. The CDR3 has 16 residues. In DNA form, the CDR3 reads TGTGCCAGCAGTTCACCGGCAGGGGGTCTCCCAGATACGCAGTATTTT. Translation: CASSSPAGGLPDTQYF.